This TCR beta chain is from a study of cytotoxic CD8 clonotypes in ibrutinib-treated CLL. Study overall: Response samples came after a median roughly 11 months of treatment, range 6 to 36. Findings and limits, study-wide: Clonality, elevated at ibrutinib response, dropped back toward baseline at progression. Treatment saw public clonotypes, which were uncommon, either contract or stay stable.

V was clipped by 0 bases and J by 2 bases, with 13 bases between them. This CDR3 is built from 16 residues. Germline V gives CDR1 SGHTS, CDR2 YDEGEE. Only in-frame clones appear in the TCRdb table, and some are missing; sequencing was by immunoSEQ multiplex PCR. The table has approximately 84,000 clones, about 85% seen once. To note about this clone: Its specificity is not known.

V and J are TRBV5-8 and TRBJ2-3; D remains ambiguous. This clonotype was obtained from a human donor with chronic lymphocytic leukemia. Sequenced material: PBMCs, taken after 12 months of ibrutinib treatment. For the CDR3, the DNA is TGTGCCAGCAGCTTGGGTCAGCCTATAACCACAGATACGCAGTATTTT. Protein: CASSLGQPITTDTQYF.